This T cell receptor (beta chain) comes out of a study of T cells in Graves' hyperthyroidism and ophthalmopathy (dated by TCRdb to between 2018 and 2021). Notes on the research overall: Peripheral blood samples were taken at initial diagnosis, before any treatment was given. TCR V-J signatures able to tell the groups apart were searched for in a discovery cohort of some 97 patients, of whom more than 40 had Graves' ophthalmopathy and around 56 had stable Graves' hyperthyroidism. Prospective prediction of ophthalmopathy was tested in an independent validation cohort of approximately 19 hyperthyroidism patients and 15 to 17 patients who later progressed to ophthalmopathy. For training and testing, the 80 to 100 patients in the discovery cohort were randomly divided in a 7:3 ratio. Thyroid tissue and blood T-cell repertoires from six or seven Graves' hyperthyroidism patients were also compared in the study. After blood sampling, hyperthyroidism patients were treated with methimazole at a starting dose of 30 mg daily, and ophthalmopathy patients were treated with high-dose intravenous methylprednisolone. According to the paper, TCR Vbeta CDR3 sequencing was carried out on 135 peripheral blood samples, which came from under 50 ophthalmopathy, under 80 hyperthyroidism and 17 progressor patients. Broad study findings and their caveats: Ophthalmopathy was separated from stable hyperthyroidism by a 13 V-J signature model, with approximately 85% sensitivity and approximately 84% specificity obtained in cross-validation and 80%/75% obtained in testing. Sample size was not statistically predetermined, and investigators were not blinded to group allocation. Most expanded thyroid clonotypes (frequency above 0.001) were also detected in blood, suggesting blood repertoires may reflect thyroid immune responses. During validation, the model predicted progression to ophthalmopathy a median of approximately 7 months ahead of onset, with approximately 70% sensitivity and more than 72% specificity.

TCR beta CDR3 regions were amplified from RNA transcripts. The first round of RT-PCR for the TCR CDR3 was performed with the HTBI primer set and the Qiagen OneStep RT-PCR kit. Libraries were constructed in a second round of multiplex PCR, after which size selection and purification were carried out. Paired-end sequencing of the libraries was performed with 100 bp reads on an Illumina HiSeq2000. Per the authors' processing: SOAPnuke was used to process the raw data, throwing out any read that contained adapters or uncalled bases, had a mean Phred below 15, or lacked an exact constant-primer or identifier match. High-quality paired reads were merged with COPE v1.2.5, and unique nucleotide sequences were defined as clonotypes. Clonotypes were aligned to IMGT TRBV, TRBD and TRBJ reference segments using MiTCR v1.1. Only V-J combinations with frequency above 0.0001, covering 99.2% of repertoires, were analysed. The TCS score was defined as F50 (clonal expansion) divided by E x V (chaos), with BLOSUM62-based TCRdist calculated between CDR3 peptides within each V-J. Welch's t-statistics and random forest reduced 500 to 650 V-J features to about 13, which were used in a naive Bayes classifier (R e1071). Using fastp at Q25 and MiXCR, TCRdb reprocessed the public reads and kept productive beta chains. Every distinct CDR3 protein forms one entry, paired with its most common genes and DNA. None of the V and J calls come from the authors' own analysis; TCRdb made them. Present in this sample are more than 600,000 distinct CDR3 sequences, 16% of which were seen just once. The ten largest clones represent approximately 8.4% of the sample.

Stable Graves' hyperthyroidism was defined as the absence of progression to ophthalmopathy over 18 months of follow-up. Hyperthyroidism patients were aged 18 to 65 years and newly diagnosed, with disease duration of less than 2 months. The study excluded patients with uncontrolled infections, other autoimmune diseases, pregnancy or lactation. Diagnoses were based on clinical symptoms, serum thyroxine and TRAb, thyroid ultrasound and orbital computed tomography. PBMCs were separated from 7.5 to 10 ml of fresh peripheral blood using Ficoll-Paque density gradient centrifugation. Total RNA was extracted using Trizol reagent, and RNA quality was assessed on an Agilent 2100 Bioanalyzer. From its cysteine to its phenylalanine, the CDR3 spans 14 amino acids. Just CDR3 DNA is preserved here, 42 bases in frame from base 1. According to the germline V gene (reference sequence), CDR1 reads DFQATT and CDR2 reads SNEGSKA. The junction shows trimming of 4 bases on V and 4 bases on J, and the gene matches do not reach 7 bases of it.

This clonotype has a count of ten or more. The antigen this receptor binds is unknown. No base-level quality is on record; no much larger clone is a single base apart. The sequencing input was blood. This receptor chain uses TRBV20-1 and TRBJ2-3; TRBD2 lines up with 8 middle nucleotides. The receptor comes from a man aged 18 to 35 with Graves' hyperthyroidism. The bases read TGCAGTGCTACGGCGGGAGGTTGGTCAGATACGCAGTATTTT. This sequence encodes CSATAGGWSDTQYF.